These 25 T cell receptor beta chains share one sample of origin, sequenced in a study of T-cell reconstitution after alpha-beta-depleted transplantation in children. This sample's TCRbeta library carried unique molecular identifier barcodes. One entry per CDR3 protein results from TCRdb running MiXCR on the PCR reads. The table includes fewer than 550,000 distinct CDR3 sequences, about an eighth detected once. The sequencing used PBMCs, mostly from graft donor cells, collected 180 days after TCRalphabeta/CD19-depleted stem cell transplant. These receptor sequences come from a female patient aged 2-9 years who had a stem cell transplant for aplastic anemia, so the T cells may come from the graft donor.

This clonotype turned up a few times. The chain links TRBV24-1 to TRBJ2-1; 8 bases are a match to TRBD1. CDR3 size: 16 residues. V gave up 5 bases and J gave up 10 bases; unmatched junction bases: 15. CDR1 is KGHDR, CDR2 SFDVKD, per germline. This chain's CDR3 is CATSGNLGRGLREQFF. In DNA, the CDR3 is TGTGCCACCAGTGGCAACCTCGGCAGGGGGCTGAGGGAGCAGTTCTTC.

The V gene is TRBV5-1, the J gene TRBJ2-6, with 15 bases identical to TRBD2. Germline V CDR1 and CDR2: SGHRS, YFSETQ. The CDR3 length is 17 residues. Trimming took 4 bases from V and 2 from J; bases not matched to a gene: 1. DNA of the CDR3: TGCGCCAGCAGCGGACTAGCGGGAGGGCCTGGGGCCAACGTCCTGACTTTC. This encodes CASSGLAGGPGANVLTF. The variable domain in full, completed from reference TRBV5-1 and TRBJ2-6, reads KAGVTQTPRYLIKTRGQQVTLSCSPISGHRSVSWYQQTPGQGLQFLFEYFSETQRNKGNFPGRFSGRQFSNSRSEMNVSTLELGDSALYLCASSGLAGGPGANVLTFGAGSRLTVL.

The table lists this clonotype with a few counts. The rearrangement uses TRBV29-1 and TRBJ2-1; D may be TRBD1 or TRBD2 (6 bases each). V was shortened by 7 bases and J by 4 bases, with 17 bases between the two germline ends. Germline assignment: CDR1 SQVTM and CDR2 ANQGSEA. The CDR3 contains 14 residues. This CDR3 reads CSGDGGPNYNEQFF. DNA of the CDR3: TGCAGCGGGGACGGGGGCCCAAATTACAATGAGCAGTTCTTC.

This sequence joins TRBV21-1 and TRBJ2-7; TRBD1 is the table's D call, not checked against the DNA. TRBV21-1 is classified as a pseudogene. CDR3 length equals 12 residues. CDR3 loop: CASMDRPYEQYV. The DNA of the CDR3 is TGTGCCAGCATGGACAGGCCCTACGAGCAGTACGTC.

The CDR3 sequence: CATSLAGSYNEQFF. The CDR3 coding sequence is TGTGCCACTTCGCTAGCGGGCTCCTACAATGAGCAGTTCTTC. This chain uses TRBV15 with TRBJ2-1; 8 nucleotides agree with TRBD2. V trimming: 9 bases; J trimming: 0 bases; junction bases outside the gene matches: 4. The CDR3 sequence is 14 residues long. Germline V gene sequence: CDR1 LNHNV, CDR2 YYDKDF (reference sequence).

V usage is TRBV10-2 and J usage is TRBJ1-5; a weak D match, TRBD1 (5 bases). The CDR3 is 14 amino acids. Germline CDR1 is WSHSY and CDR2 is SAAADI. V lost 6 bases and J 1 base, leaving 10 bases between the germline ends. CDR3 bases: TGCGCCAGCAGACAAGGGGCGAGCAATCAGCCCCAGCATTTT. This translates into CASRQGASNQPQHF.

The table lists this clonotype with many counts. The V gene is TRBV27, the J gene TRBJ2-1; D gene uncertain. The CDR3 totals 14 residues. The germline gives CDR1 MNHEY, CDR2 SMNVEV (reference sequence). V lost 6 bases, J lost 3 bases, and 12 bases lay in between. The CDR3 DNA sequence: TGTGCCAGCAGCCCTTGGCGCTTCTACAATGAGCAGTTCTTC. It specifies CASSPWRFYNEQFF.

This clonotype was seen only a few times. V is TRBV7-2 and J is TRBJ1-1; D is possibly TRBD1 (5 bases). The V end was cut by 2 bases, the J end by 5 bases, with 12 bases between. The CDR3 is made up of 14 amino acids. CDR1 and CDR2 from the germline V gene are SGHTA and FQGNSA. CDR3 sequence: CASSLSPTGTEAFF. CDR3 sequence (DNA): TGTGCCAGCAGCTTATCCCCTACAGGAACTGAAGCTTTCTTT.

This clonotype has more than one count but fewer than ten. J is TRBJ2-3 and V is TRBV7-9; 8 nucleotides agree with TRBD2. V dropped 4 bases and J dropped 10; count of bases not matched to a gene: 10. The germline V gene has CDR1 SEHNR and CDR2 FQNEAQ (reference sequence). The CDR3 covers 14 residues. The CDR3 DNA is TGTGCCAGCAGCTATGAAGCGGGAGTAACAGCGCAGTATTTT. Translated: CASSYEAGVTAQYF.

The J gene is TRBJ2-1, the V gene TRBV7-6; 9 bases line up with TRBD2. Germline-derived CDR1 and CDR2 are SGHVS and FNYEAQ. After removal of 0 bases from V and 6 bases from J, the junction contained 9 bases not matched to a gene. The CDR3 extends over 17 amino acids. The CDR3 spells CASSLARGTSRSNEQFF. As DNA, the CDR3 is TGTGCCAGCAGCTTAGCGCGGGGGACTAGCAGGAGCAATGAGCAGTTCTTC.

The chain is built from TRBV6-2 or TRBV6-3 and TRBJ2-3; tentatively, D is TRBD2 (6 bases). Germline V gives CDR1 MNHEY, CDR2 SVGEGT. This CDR3 is 15 amino acids long. Trimming removed 2 bases at V and 0 bases at J, with 9 bases between. As DNA, the CDR3 is TGTGCCAGCAGTTACCCACGGGGGAGCACAGATACGCAGTATTTT. This codes for CASSYPRGSTDTQYF.

This clonotype was counted between two and nine times. This chain uses TRBV7-3 with TRBJ2-1; 7 bases line up with TRBD2. This CDR3 spans 15 amino acids. Trimming removed 1 base from V and 6 bases from J; junction bases left unmatched: 6. The germline gives CDR1 SGHTA, CDR2 FQGTGA. In nucleotides, the CDR3 is TGTGCCAGCAGCTTAAGTACGGGAGGCGTCAATGAGCAGTTCTTC. This sequence encodes CASSLSTGGVNEQFF.

This clonotype was seen many times. The CDR3 loop is CASSFTGTGIANYGYTF. The CDR3 nucleotides are TGTGCCAGCAGCTTCACCGGGACAGGGATAGCTAACTATGGCTACACCTTC. V usage is TRBV7-2 and J usage is TRBJ1-2; 9 bases are shared with TRBD1. Germline CDR1 reads SGHTA; CDR2 reads FQGNSA. Trimming at V came to 3 bases and at J to 0 bases, leaving 8 bases not matched to a gene. This CDR3 is built from 17 residues. Drawing the rest from reference TRBV7-2 and TRBJ1-2, the complete variable domain is GAGVSQSPSNKVTEKGKDVELRCDPISGHTALYWYRQSLGQGLEFLIYFQGNSAPDKSGLPSDRFSAERTGGSVSTLTIQRTQQEDSAVYLCASSFTGTGIANYGYTFGSGTRLTVV.

The chain is built from TRBV6-2 or TRBV6-3 and TRBJ2-1, with D unclear. Between the trimmed V and J ends, which lost 6 bases and 5 bases, there was a span of 17 bases. From germline, CDR1 is MNHEY and CDR2 SVGEGT. CDR3 length: 15 amino acids. CDR3 coding DNA: TGTGCCAGCAGCCCAGGCTGGGTCCTTGACAATGAGCAGTTCTTC. The encoded protein is CASSPGWVLDNEQFF.

CDR3 DNA sequence: TGCAGTGCTAGTGTCCTTTCTAGCACAGATACGCAGTATTTT. Amino acids: CSASVLSSTDTQYF. V and J are TRBV20-1 and TRBJ2-3; no definite D call. This CDR3 comprises 14 residues. Between the trimmed V and J ends, which lost 3 bases and 0 bases, there was a span of 10 bases. Germline V gene sequence: CDR1 DFQATT, CDR2 SNEGSKA (reference sequence).

This clonotype was seen more than once but under ten times. This chain joins TRBV18 and TRBJ2-5; D is perhaps TRBD1 (7 bases). Germline lookup yields CDR1 KGHSH and CDR2 LQKENI. The CDR3 spans 15 residues. V lost 0 bases and J lost 3, with 11 bases in between. CDR3 amino acids: CASSPPSRGEETQYF. The CDR3 DNA is TGTGCCAGCTCACCACCATCCAGGGGGGAAGAGACCCAGTACTTC.

This CDR3 reads CSARWRNYGYTF. The CDR3 DNA is TGCAGTGCTAGATGGAGGAACTATGGCTACACCTTC. The chain joins TRBV20-1 to TRBJ1-2, with unresolved D. Trimming took 2 bases from V and 2 from J, leaving 6 bases between them. Germline assignment: CDR1 DFQATT and CDR2 SNEGSKA (reference sequence). The length of the CDR3 is 12 residues.

This rearrangement joins TRBV20-1 to TRBJ2-1; 7 positions match TRBD2. V lost 3 bases and J lost 3; bases outside the gene matches: 5. The V gene's germline CDR1 is DFQATT and CDR2 SNEGSKA (reference sequence). This CDR3 has 14 amino acids. Here the CDR3 DNA reads TGCAGTGCTAGCGGGAGGCCTCACTACAATGAGCAGTTCTTC. This sequence encodes CSASGRPHYNEQFF.

In its sample, this clonotype was seen many times. The chain combines TRBV29-1 with TRBJ1-1, with 9 bases that match TRBD1. Germline trimming cut 6 bases from V and 3 bases from J; bases unmatched to any gene: 8. The CDR3 is 14 residues long. Germline loops: CDR1 SQVTM, CDR2 ANQGSEA. CDR3 sequence: CSVDLQGAYTEAFF. The DNA of the CDR3 is TGCAGCGTCGATTTACAGGGGGCGTACACTGAAGCTTTCTTT.

This clonotype was counted at least ten times. The chain uses TRBV4-3 and TRBJ2-7; TRBD2 is a possible D gene (6 bases). V lost 0 bases to trimming and J lost 6 bases, with 18 bases between them. The CDR3 extends over 16 amino acids. From germline, CDR1 is LGHNA and CDR2 YSLEER. The CDR3 sequence: CASSQDPGSKAIEQYV. In nucleotides, the CDR3 is TGCGCCAGCAGCCAAGATCCCGGGAGTAAAGCCATCGAGCAGTACGTC.

Of note for this clonotype: An end of the junction does not agree with germline; a read error may underlie this. The chain uses TRBV29-1 and TRBJ1-4; D gene unclear. This CDR3 comprises 14 residues. Germline CDR1 SQVTM, CDR2 ANQGSEA. The CDR3 nucleotides are TGCAGCGTTGAGGCGGGCTTTACTAGTGAAAAACTGTTTTTT. This translates into CSVEAGFTSEKLFF.

This chain connects TRBV20-1 to TRBJ1-3; tentatively, D is TRBD1 (6 bases). Trimming left V 6 bases short and J 2 bases short, with 17 bases between. In germline, CDR1 is DFQATT, CDR2 SNEGSKA (reference sequence). This CDR3 spans 15 amino acids. CDR3 in DNA: TGCAGTGCGATGGCCTCCTGGGGGCCTGGAAACACCATATATTTT. Translated, it gives CSAMASWGPGNTIYF.

The CDR3 coding sequence is TGTGCCAGCAGTTTAGGAGGTTTTCCTAGCACAGATACGCAGTATTTT. Protein product: CASSLGGFPSTDTQYF. V is TRBV12-3 or TRBV12-4 and J is TRBJ2-3; D call uncertain. The CDR3 extends over 16 amino acids. V was shortened by 1 base and J by 0 bases, with 11 bases between the two germline ends.

This clonotype was observed at least ten times. V and J are TRBV12-3 or TRBV12-4 and TRBJ2-2, with TRBD1 matching over 8 bases. This CDR3 region has 17 residues. J was trimmed by 1 base and V by 6 bases; bases with no gene match: 10. In nucleotides, the CDR3 is TGTGCCAGCAGCAAGAAGGACAGGGTGGGGAACACCGGGGAGCTGTTTTTT. As protein: CASSKKDRVGNTGELFF.

The rearrangement joins TRBV13 to TRBJ2-1; weak D call: TRBD2 (6 bases). Germline values: CDR1 PRHDT, CDR2 FYEKMQ (reference sequence). Trimming took 1 base from V and 10 from J, leaving 14 bases between them. The CDR3 runs 14 residues. The CDR3 is CASSLVAGSVEQFF. The CDR3, as DNA: TGTGCCAGCAGCTTAGTGGCGGGGTCGGTGGAGCAGTTCTTC.